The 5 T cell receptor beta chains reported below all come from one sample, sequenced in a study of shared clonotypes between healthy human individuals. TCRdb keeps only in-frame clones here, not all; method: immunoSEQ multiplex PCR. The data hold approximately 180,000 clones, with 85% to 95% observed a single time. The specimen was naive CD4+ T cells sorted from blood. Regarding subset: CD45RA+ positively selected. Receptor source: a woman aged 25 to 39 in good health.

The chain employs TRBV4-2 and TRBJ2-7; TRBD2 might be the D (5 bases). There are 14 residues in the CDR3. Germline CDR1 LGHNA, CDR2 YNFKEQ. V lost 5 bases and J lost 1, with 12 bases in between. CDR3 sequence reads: CASSLTGVSYEQYF. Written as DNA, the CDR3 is TGTGCCAGCAGCTTGACCGGGGTATCCTACGAGCAGTACTTC.

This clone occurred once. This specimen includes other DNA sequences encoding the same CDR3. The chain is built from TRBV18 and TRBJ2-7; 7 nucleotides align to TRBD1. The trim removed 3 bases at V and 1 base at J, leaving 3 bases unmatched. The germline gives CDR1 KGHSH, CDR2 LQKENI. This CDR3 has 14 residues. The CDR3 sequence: CASSPGQPSYEQYF. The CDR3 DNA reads TGTGCCAGCTCACCGGGACAGCCGTCCTACGAGCAGTACTTC.

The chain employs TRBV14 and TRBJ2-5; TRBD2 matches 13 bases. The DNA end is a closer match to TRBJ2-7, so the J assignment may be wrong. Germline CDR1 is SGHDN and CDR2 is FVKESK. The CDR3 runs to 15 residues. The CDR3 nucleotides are TGTGCCAGCAGCCATAGGACTAGCGGGAGCTACGAGCAGTACTTC. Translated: CASSHRTSGSYEQYF.

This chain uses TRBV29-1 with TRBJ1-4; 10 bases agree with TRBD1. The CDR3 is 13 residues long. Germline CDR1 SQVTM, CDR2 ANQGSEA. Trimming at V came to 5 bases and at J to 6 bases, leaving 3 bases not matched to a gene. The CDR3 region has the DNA TGCAGCGTTCGACAGGGGGCTTATGAAAAACTGTTTTTT. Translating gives CSVRQGAYEKLFF.

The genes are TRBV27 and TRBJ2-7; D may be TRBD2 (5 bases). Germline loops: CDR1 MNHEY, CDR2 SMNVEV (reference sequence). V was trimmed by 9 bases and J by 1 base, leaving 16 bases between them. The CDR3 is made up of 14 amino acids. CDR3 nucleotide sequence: TGTGCCAGAAATAGCGTTTCGGGGTCCTACGAGCAGTACTTC. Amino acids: CARNSVSGSYEQYF.